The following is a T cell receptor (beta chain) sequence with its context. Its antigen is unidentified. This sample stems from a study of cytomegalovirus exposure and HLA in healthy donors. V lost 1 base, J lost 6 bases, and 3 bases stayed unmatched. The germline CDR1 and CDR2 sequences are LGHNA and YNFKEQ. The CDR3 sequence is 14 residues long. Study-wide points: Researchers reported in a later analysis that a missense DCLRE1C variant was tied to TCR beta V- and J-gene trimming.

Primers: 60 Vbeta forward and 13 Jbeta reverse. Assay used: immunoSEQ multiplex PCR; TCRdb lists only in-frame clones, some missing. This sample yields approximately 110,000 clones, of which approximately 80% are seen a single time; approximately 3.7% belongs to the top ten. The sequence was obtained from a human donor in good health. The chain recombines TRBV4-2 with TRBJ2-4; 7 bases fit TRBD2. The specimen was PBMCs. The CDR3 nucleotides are TGTGCCAGCAGCCAAGGGGTAGCGGGAAACATTCAGTACTTC. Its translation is CASSQGVAGNIQYF.